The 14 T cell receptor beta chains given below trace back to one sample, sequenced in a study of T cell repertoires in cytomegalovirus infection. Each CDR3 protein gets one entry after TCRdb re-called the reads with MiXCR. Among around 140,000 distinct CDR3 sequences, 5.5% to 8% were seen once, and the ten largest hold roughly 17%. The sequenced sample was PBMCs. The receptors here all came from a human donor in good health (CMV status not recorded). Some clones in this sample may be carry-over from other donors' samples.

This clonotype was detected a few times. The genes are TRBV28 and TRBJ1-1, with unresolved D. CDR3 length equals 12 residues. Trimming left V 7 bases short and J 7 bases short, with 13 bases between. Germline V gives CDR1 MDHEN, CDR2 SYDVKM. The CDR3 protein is CASIAGGYEAFF. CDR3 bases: TGTGCCAGCATCGCAGGCGGTTATGAAGCTTTCTTT. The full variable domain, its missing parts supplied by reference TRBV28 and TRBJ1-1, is DVKVTQSSRYLVKRTGEKVFLECVQDMDHENMFWYRQDPGLGLRLIYFSYDVKMKEKGDIPEGYSVSREKKERFSLILESASTNQTSMYLCASIAGGYEAFFGQGTRLTVV.

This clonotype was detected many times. The CDR3 is CASSIQGSSYEQYF. Written as DNA, the CDR3 is TGTGCCAGCAGTATACAGGGGAGCTCCTACGAGCAGTACTTC. The chain has TRBV2 and TRBJ2-7; 7 bases fit TRBD1. Germline trimming cut 5 bases from V and 0 bases from J; bases unmatched to any gene: 4. CDR3 length equals 14 residues. CDR1 SNHLY and CDR2 FYNNEI come from the germline V gene. Using reference TRBV2 and TRBJ2-7 for the parts outside the CDR3, the full variable domain is EPEVTQTPSHQVTQMGQEVILRCVPISNHLYFYWYRQILGQKVEFLVSFYNNEISEKSEIFDDQFSVERPDGSNFTLKIRSTKLEDSAMYFCASSIQGSSYEQYFGPGTRLTVT.

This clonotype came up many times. CDR3 DNA sequence: TGCGCCAACCCCCCGGGAAGGGGAACTGAAGCTTTCTTT. Translation: CANPPGRGTEAFF. The chain links TRBV23-1 to TRBJ1-1; tentatively, D is TRBD1 (5 bases). TRBV23-1 is an ORF, and what it does is uncertain. This CDR3 is built from 13 residues. With 10 bases removed from V and 5 bases from J, the gap between germline ends came to 17 bases.

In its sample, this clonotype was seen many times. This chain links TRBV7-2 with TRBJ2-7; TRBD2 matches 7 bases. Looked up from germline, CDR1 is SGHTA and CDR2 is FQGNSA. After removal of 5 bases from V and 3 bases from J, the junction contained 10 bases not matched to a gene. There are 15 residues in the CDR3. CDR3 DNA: TGTGCCAGCAGCCGTCTCGGGGGAGGGCTCTACGAGCAGTACTTC. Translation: CASSRLGGGLYEQYF. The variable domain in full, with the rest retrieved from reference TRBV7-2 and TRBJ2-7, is GAGVSQSPSNKVTEKGKDVELRCDPISGHTALYWYRQSLGQGLEFLIYFQGNSAPDKSGLPSDRFSAERTGGSVSTLTIQRTQQEDSAVYLCASSRLGGGLYEQYFGPGTRLTVT.

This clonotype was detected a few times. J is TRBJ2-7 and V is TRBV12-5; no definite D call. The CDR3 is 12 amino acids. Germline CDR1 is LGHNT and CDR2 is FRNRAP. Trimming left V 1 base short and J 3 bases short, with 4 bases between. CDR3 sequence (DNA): TGTGCTAGTGGTTTGGCGTTCTACGAGCAGTACTTC. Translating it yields CASGLAFYEQYF.

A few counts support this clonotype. The chain's CDR3 is CASMGGTSYNEQFF. Here the CDR3 DNA reads TGTGCCAGCATGGGGGGCACCTCCTACAATGAGCAGTTCTTC. V gene TRBV28 combines with J gene TRBJ2-1; D may be TRBD1 or TRBD2 (6 bases each). Germline CDR1 and CDR2: MDHEN and SYDVKM. The CDR3 length is 14 residues. V was trimmed by 7 bases and J by 0 bases, leaving 10 bases between them.

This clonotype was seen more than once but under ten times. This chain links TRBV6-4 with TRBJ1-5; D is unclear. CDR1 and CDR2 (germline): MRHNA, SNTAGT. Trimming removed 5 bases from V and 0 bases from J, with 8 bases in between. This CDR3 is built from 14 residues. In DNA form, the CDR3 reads TGTGCCAGCAGTTCGGAGGCTAGCAATCAGCCCCAGCATTTT. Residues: CASSSEASNQPQHF.

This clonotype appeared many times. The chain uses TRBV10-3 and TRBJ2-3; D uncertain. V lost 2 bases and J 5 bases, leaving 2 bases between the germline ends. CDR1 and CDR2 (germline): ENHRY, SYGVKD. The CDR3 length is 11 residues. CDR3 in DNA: TGTGCCATCAGTGAGGTAGATACGCAGTATTTT. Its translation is CAISEVDTQYF.

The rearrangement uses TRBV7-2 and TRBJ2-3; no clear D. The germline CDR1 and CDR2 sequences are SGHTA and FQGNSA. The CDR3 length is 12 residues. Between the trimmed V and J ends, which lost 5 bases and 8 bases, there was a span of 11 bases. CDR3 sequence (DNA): TGTGCCAGCAGCGTAGACGGTGTTACGCAGTATTTT. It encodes CASSVDGVTQYF.

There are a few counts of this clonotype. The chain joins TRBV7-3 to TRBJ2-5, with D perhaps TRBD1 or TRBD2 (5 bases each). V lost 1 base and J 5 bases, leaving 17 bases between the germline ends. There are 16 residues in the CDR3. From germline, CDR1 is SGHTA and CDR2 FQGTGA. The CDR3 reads CASSLMGSPEGETQYF. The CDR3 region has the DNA TGTGCCAGCAGCTTAATGGGATCCCCCGAGGGGGAGACCCAGTACTTC.

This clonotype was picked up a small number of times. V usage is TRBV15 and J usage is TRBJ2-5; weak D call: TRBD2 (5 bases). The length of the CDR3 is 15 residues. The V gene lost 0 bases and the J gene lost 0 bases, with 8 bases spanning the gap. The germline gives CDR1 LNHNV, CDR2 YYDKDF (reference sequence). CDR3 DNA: TGTGCCACCAGCAGAGATCCGGGGTACCAAGAGACCCAGTACTTC. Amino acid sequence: CATSRDPGYQETQYF.

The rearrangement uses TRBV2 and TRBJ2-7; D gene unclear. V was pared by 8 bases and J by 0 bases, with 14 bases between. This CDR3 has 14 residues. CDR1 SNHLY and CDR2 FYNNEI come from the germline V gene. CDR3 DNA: TGTGCCAGCGGCATAGAGGCTCCCTCCTACGAGCAGTACTTC. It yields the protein CASGIEAPSYEQYF.

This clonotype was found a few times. DNA for the CDR3: TGTGCCACCAGCCCCCCAGCAGGGGAAGAGGAGACCCAGTACTTC. Translation gives CATSPPAGEEETQYF. The chain couples TRBV24-1 to TRBJ2-5, with D possibly TRBD1 on 6 matching bases. This CDR3 is built from 15 residues. The ends were cut back, 7 bases at V and 5 bases at J, with 19 bases in the middle. CDR1 is KGHDR, CDR2 SFDVKD, per germline.

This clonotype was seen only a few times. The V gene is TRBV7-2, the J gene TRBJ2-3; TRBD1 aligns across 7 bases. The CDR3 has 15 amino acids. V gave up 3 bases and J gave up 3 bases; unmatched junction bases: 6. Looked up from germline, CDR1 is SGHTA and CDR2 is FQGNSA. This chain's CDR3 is CASSFSGTVTDTQYF. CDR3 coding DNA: TGTGCCAGCAGCTTCTCCGGGACAGTAACAGATACGCAGTATTTT.